This T cell receptor beta chain was retrieved from a study of OX40 agonist ivuxolimab in advanced cancers. Autoimmune disease history or systemic immunosuppression disqualified patients. Note on this clone: The antigen is not known.

Per germline, CDR1 MNHEY and CDR2 SMNVEV (reference sequence). V lost 9 bases and J lost 3; bases outside the gene matches: 25. The CDR3 is 19 amino acids. The assay was immunoSEQ multiplex PCR, and TCRdb's table has in-frame clones only and misses some. The sample has about 50,000 clones; over 85% are singletons. Broader study findings: Individuals who were partial responders at 0.1-3.0 mg/kg had clonal expansion that ranked among the lowest. Still undetermined is the antigen specificity of the expanded peripheral T cells.

The TCR originated in an adult with an advanced solid tumor such as melanoma, head and neck, liver or kidney cancer. The sample here was CD4+ or CD8+ T cells sorted from blood, taken in a trial of the OX40 agonist ivuxolimab. The chain carries TRBV27 and TRBJ1-2; 7 nucleotides agree with TRBD1. CDR3 sequence reads: CARSSPRFLIRGTYYGYTF. CDR3 nucleotides: TGTGCCAGGTCAAGTCCTAGGTTTCTGATCAGGGGGACGTACTATGGCTACACCTTC.